This T cell receptor (beta chain) comes out of a study of OX40 agonist ivuxolimab in advanced cancers. Sequenced by immunoSEQ multiplex PCR; TCRdb stores in-frame clones only, minus some. This table has about 62,000 clones, 88% appearing once. Sequenced here: CD4+ or CD8+ T cells sorted from blood, sampled in a trial of the OX40 agonist ivuxolimab. The clonotype comes from an adult with an advanced solid tumor such as melanoma, head and neck, liver or kidney cancer.

CDR3 in DNA: TGTGCCAGCTCGCAGGGGCCAGCTGGAAACACCATATATTTT. Amino acids: CASSQGPAGNTIYF. The chain is built from TRBV18 and TRBJ1-3; D might be TRBD1 (6 bases). Trimming removed 6 bases from V and 2 bases from J, with 11 bases in between. CDR3 length: 14 amino acids. Germline V gene data show CDR1 as KGHSH and CDR2 as LQKENI.